The source of this T cell receptor (beta chain) is a study of blood T cell repertoires in COVID-19 (dated by TCRdb to 2020 to 2022). Broadly, across the study: The collaborator samples originated in the United States, Italy and Spain and spanned the acute and convalescent phases of COVID-19. The repertoires were released in a freely available public database meant as a resource for research on the immune response to SARS-CoV-2. Subjects who had been exposed to COVID-19, were actively infected with it, or had recovered from it provided the deeply sampled blood TCRbeta repertoires that made up the dataset. Where available, HLA class I and class II types were taken from metadata supplied by the sample provider and were not determined by assay-based typing. Nearly every sample came with metadata listing a de-identified subject ID, COVID-19 status, age in years and sex. The samples were drawn from the first 160 participants of the ongoing ImmuneRACE study and from 1,200 or so subjects provided by 6 global collaborators. The prospective study material was composed of cDNA or gDNA derived from T cells, B-cell-depleted T cells, or PBMCs. Paper-wide results and their limitations: How much clinical and demographic metadata was included differed by source and by participant, and the metadata was provided uncurated.

Regarding this clone: Its target antigen remains unknown. No base quality values were provided; no much bigger clone lies one nucleotide off.

Whole blood was collected in K2EDTA tubes by collaborating institutions according to the institutions' own protocols. For TCRbeta analysis, collaborator samples were shipped as frozen whole blood, as isolated PBMCs, or as DNA extracted from either sample type. TCRbeta CDR3 regions were amplified from genomic DNA by means of the immunoSEQ Assay, a bias-controlled multiplex PCR. The original methods were these. The number of nucleated cells in each sample was estimated by amplification of reference gene primers within the assay. To quantify the absolute abundance of each unique TCRbeta CDR3 rearrangement, sequence reads were collapsed and filtered. For each sample, productive Simpson clonality was calculated as the square root of Simpson's diversity index over productive rearrangements. Drawn from immuneACCESS, this table holds only the in-frame rearrangements with V and J called that TCRdb kept. Clones are partly lost; checked studies trace under half to an unresolved V gene and leave the rest unexplained. V, J and clone size were drawn from that table, and D and trimming were deduced from the DNA. In this sample the table shows 95,000 to 150,000 clones, roughly 89% of which occur a single time. The biggest ten clones account for more than 2% of the sample.

The germline V and J ends show losses of 0 bases and 4 bases respectively, and no gene match explains 5 bases of the junction. From a lookup of the germline V gene, CDR1 and CDR2 are SGHNT and YENEEA. There are 16 amino acids in the CDR3, from cysteine to phenylalanine inclusive. Just CDR3 DNA is preserved here, 48 bases in frame from base 1. This TCR was sampled from a woman aged 45 to 65 with acute or convalescent COVID-19. The chain was built from TRBV11-3 and TRBJ1-1; 10 bases in the middle match TRBD1. The sample was peripheral blood. The CDR3 reads as follows: CASSLDDWTGGTEAFF. In nucleotide form, the sequence is TGTGCCAGCAGCTTAGATGATTGGACAGGGGGCACTGAAGCTTTCTTT.